This TCR beta chain was obtained from a study of monozygotic twins with inflammatory bowel disease. Findings and caveats of the study: By inverse Simpson index, TCRbeta diversity was lower in IBD patients than in healthy co-twins. For IBD, no single strong associated signal or clonotype was supported.

Germline V CDR1 and CDR2: DFQATT, SNEGSKA (reference sequence). The CDR3 contains 13 residues. Around 4,000 ng of total RNA went into each TCR library. For each CDR3 protein, TCRdb gives one entry from its re-call of the 5' RACE reads, without DNA. In total, the table holds approximately 150,000 distinct CDR3 sequences. As concerns this clonotype: Its antigen is unidentified.

This TCR was sampled from a human donor with ulcerative colitis or Crohn's disease, or a healthy co-twin of an affected twin (not recorded which). The specimen sequenced was blood. The J gene is TRBJ2-7, the V gene TRBV20-1. This CDR3 reads CSAHEPISYEQYF.